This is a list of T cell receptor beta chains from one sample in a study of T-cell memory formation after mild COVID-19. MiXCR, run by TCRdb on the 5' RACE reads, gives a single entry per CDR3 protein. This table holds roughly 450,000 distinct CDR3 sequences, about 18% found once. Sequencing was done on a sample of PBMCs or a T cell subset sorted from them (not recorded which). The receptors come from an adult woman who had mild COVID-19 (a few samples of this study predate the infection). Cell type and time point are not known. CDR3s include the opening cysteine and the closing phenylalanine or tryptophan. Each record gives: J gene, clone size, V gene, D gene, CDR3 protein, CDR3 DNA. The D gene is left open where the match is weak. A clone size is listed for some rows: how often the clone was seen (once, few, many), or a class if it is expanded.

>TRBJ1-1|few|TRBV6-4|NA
CASSDTTGVYTEAFF
TGTGCCAGCAGTGACACTACAGGTGTCTACACTGAAGCTTTCTTT
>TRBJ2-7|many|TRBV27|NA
CASSLGGHYEQYF
TGTGCCAGCTCTCTAGGTGGGCACTACGAGCAGTACTTC
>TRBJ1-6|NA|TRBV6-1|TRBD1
CASSERDRAFNSPLHF
TGTGCCAGCAGTGAAAGGGACAGAGCATTCAATTCACCCCTCCACTTT
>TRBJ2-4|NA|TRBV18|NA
CASSPGSYEAGNIQYF
TGTGCCAGCTCACCAGGGTCCTACGAGGCAGGAAACATTCAGTACTTC
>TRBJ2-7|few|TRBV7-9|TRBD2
CASSLSSLAVSYEQYF
TGTGCCAGCAGCTTAAGTTCACTAGCGGTCTCCTACGAGCAGTACTTC
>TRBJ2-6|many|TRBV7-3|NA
CASSKNRVLSGANVLTF
TGTGCCAGCAGCAAGAACAGGGTTTTGTCCGGGGCCAACGTCCTGACTTTC
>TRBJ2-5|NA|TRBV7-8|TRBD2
CASSFAMSGRDRETQYF
TGTGCCAGCAGCTTCGCTATGAGCGGGAGGGATCGGGAGACCCAGTACTTC
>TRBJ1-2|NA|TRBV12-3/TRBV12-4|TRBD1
CASSPTQGAHGYTF
TGTGCCAGCAGCCCAACCCAGGGGGCGCATGGCTACACCTTC
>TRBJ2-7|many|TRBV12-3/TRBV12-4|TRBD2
CASSLGGVGPDEQYF
TGTGCCAGCAGTTTGGGGGGGGTGGGTCCTGACGAGCAGTACTTC
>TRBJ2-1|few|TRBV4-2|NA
CASSQEKLYNEQFF
TGTGCCAGCAGCCAAGAGAAGTTGTACAATGAGCAGTTCTTC
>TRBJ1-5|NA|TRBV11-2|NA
CASSRYPGQGRQPQHF
TGTGCCAGCAGCCGCTACCCAGGGCAGGGACGTCAGCCCCAGCATTTT
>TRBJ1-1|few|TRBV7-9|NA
CASSFFVLGTEAFF
TGTGCCAGCAGCTTTTTTGTTTTGGGCACTGAAGCTTTCTTT
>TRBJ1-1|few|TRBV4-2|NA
CASSPPFGRNTEAFF
TGTGCCAGCAGCCCGCCTTTTGGCAGGAACACTGAAGCTTTCTTT
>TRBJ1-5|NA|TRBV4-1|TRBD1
CASSQGVGRGRDQPQHF
TGCGCCAGCAGCCAAGGAGTCGGCAGGGGGCGAGACCAGCCCCAGCATTTT
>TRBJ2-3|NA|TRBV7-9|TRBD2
CASSWGGSGTDTQYF
TGTGCCAGCAGCTGGGGGGGTAGCGGCACAGATACGCAGTATTTT
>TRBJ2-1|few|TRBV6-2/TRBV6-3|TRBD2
CASSYRDPGGYNEQFF
TGTGCCAGCAGTTATCGGGACCCGGGGGGGTACAATGAGCAGTTCTTC
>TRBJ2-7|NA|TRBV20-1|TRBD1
CSADRDRGYDEQYF
TGCAGTGCGGATCGGGACAGGGGTTATGACGAGCAGTACTTC
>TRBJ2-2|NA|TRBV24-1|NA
CATRDSLTGELFF
TGTGCCACCAGGGACAGCCTCACCGGGGAGCTGTTTTTT
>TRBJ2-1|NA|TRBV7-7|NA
CASSLILESEQFF
TGTGCCAGCAGCTTAATACTAGAAAGTGAGCAGTTCTTC
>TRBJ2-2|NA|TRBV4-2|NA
CASSQEKELADLTGELFF
TGTGCCAGCAGCCAAGAAAAGGAACTAGCCGACCTCACCGGGGAGCTGTTTTTT
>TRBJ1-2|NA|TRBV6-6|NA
CASSRVEGGTYGYTF
TGTGCCAGCAGCCGCGTGGAGGGGGGCACCTATGGCTACACCTTC
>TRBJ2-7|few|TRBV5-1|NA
CASSPTGREENEQYF
TGCGCCAGCAGCCCAACCGGCAGGGAGGAAAACGAGCAGTACTTC
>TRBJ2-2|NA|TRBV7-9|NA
CASRRLAGELFF
TGTGCCAGCAGACGACTAGCCGGGGAGCTGTTTTTT
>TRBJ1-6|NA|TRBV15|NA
CATSTGRTGNSPLHF
TGTGCCACCAGCACAGGCCGAACGGGGAATTCACCCCTCCACTTT
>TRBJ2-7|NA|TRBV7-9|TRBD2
CASLSGTSGAYEQYF
TGTGCCAGCCTGTCGGGGACTAGCGGGGCGTACGAGCAGTACTTC
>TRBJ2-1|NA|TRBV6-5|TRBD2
CASSRPTSGLNNEQFF
TGTGCCAGCAGTCGCCCGACTAGCGGACTTAACAATGAGCAGTTCTTC
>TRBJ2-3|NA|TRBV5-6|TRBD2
CASSFSGSGVTQYF
TGTGCCAGCAGCTTTAGCGGGAGTGGTGTTACGCAGTATTTT
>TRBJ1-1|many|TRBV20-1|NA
CSASKGTRTEAFF
TGCAGTGCTAGTAAAGGGACTCGCACTGAAGCTTTCTTT
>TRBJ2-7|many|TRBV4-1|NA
CASSQENGGAYEQYF
TGCGCCAGCAGCCAAGAAAATGGAGGGGCATACGAGCAGTACTTC
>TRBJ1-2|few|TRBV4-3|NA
CASSQDLGSGYTF
TGCGCCAGCAGCCAAGATCTTGGGAGTGGCTACACCTTC
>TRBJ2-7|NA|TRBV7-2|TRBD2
CASSPASDGRGEQYF
TGTGCCAGCAGCCCAGCCTCGGACGGGAGGGGCGAGCAGTACTTC
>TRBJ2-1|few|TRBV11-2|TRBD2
CASSAFLAGGHEQFF
TGTGCCAGCAGCGCTTTCCTAGCGGGGGGGCATGAGCAGTTCTTC
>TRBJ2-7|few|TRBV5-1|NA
CASSFFRDNYEQYF
TGCGCCAGCAGCTTCTTCCGGGACAACTACGAGCAGTACTTC
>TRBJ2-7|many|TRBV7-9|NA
CASSFSSYEQYF
TGTGCCAGCAGCTTTAGCTCCTACGAGCAGTACTTC
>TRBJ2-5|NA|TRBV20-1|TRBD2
CSAMRGEETQYF
TGCAGTGCGATGCGGGGGGAGGAGACCCAGTACTTC
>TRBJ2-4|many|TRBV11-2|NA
CASSLESKNIQYF
TGTGCCAGCAGCTTGGAGAGCAAAAACATTCAGTACTTC